A single sample is the source of the 11 T cell receptor beta chains below, sequenced in a study. TCRdb re-called the 5' RACE reads with MiXCR, one entry per CDR3 protein. The sample shows around 50,000 distinct CDR3 sequences, roughly 18% of them seen only once. The sequenced material came from naive CD4+ T cells sorted from blood. Documented subset: naive CD4+ T cells, CD4+CD45RA+CD25-. The receptors here all came from a female donor with breast cancer.

As regards this clonotype: A read error may account for a junction end that differs from germline. The chain is built from TRBV7-2 and TRBJ2-5, with D possibly TRBD1 on 7 matching bases. Germline CDR1 reads SGHTA; CDR2 reads FQGNSA. The CDR3 covers 14 residues. The CDR3 bases are TGTGCCAGCAGCACTAGACAGGGCGGGGAGACCCAGCACTTC. Protein sequence: CASSTRQGGETQHF.

V and J are TRBV5-1 and TRBJ2-7; D remains ambiguous. The V end was cut by 2 bases, the J end by 6 bases, with 15 bases between. This CDR3 has 14 amino acids. Germline CDR1 and CDR2: SGHRS and YFSETQ. The CDR3 nucleotides are TGCGCCAGCAGCTTCCTTGTCGGGCAGAGCGAGCAGTACTTC. Residues: CASSFLVGQSEQYF.

This clonotype was detected only a few times. The CDR3 coding sequence is TGTGCCATCAGAGGGACTAGCGGGAGATCCTACGAGCAGTACTTC. This gives the protein CAIRGTSGRSYEQYF. V and J are TRBV10-3 and TRBJ2-7; 14 nucleotides line up with TRBD2. CDR1 is ENHRY and CDR2 is SYGVKD in the germline V gene. This CDR3 region has 15 residues. V was pared by 6 bases and J by 1 base, with 2 bases of the junction left unmatched.

In its sample, this clonotype was seen a few times. The chain combines TRBV4-1 with TRBJ1-5, with TRBD1 identical over 9 bases. V lost 3 bases, J lost 5 bases, and 8 bases stayed unmatched. CDR1 and CDR2 from the germline V gene are MGHRA and YSYEKL. This CDR3 is built from 16 residues. CDR3 residues: CASSQRTGVGDQPQHF. The CDR3 nucleotides are TGCGCCAGCAGCCAGAGGACAGGGGTCGGCGATCAGCCCCAGCATTTT.

This clonotype was detected ten times or more. The CDR3 region has the DNA TGCAGTGCTAGGGCAACGACTGAAGCTTTCTTT. This translates into CSARATTEAFF. The gene calls are TRBV20-1 and TRBJ1-1, with D uncertain. The CDR3 totals 11 residues. Trimming took off 3 bases at V and 5 bases at J, with 7 bases between the two ends. CDR1 and CDR2 from the germline V gene are DFQATT and SNEGSKA (reference sequence).

The chain is built from TRBV5-1 and TRBJ1-1; a possible D gene is TRBD1 (6 bases). The CDR3 runs to 14 residues. The germline gives CDR1 SGHRS, CDR2 YFSETQ. Trimming took off 10 bases at V and 0 bases at J, with 16 bases between the two ends. The CDR3 reads CAGTKTGMNTEAFF. Here the CDR3 DNA reads TGCGCCGGCACCAAGACAGGAATGAACACTGAAGCTTTCTTT.

The chain has TRBV7-2 and TRBJ1-1, with a possible D match to TRBD1 (6 bases). The germline V gene has CDR1 SGHTA and CDR2 FQGNSA. The CDR3 is made up of 14 amino acids. V lost 4 bases and J lost 3, with 12 bases in between. The CDR3 sequence is CASSSDGTHTEAFF. Written as DNA, the CDR3 is TGTGCCAGCAGCTCGGACGGGACACACACTGAAGCTTTCTTT.

This clonotype was detected many times. J is TRBJ1-2 and V is TRBV20-1, with D possibly being TRBD1 (6 bases). The CDR3 covers 12 residues. V was trimmed by 5 bases and J by 2 bases, leaving 9 bases between them. The germline CDR1 and CDR2 sequences are DFQATT and SNEGSKA (reference sequence). CDR3 DNA: TGCAGTGCTCCCGGACAGAACTATGGCTACACCTTC. Protein: CSAPGQNYGYTF.

This chain uses TRBV5-1 with TRBJ2-7; TRBD2 aligns across 14 bases. Germline loops: CDR1 SGHRS, CDR2 YFSETQ. The CDR3 runs to 20 residues. The V and J ends lost 0 bases and 5 bases, in that order; junction bases with no gene match: 16. The CDR3: CASSLGDRGTSGSRMDEQYF. The CDR3 DNA sequence: TGCGCCAGCAGCTTGGGAGACAGGGGGACTAGCGGGAGTCGGATGGACGAGCAGTACTTC.

Points on this clonotype: The junction does not match germline at one end; this may be a read error. The chain links TRBV2 to TRBJ2-5; TRBD2 might be the D (6 bases). This CDR3 is 14 amino acids long. Germline V CDR1 and CDR2: SNHLY, FYNNEI. The CDR3 DNA reads TGTGCCACCACGTTAGGGCTAGCGCGAGAGGCCCAGTACTTC. This codes for CATTLGLAREAQYF.

This clonotype was recorded only once. A much larger clone sits a single nucleotide away, making a read error possible. This CDR3 is missing its conserved last phenylalanine or tryptophan, likely due to a read error. The CDR3 nucleotides are TGCAGTGCTAGGGGGAGGTCCTACGAGCAGTACCTC. This codes for CSARGRSYEQYL. The J gene is TRBJ2-7, the V gene TRBV20-1; D may be TRBD2 (6 bases). There are 12 residues in the CDR3. CDR1 is DFQATT and CDR2 is SNEGSKA in the germline V gene (reference sequence). V was pared by 3 bases and J by 1 base, with 7 bases between.